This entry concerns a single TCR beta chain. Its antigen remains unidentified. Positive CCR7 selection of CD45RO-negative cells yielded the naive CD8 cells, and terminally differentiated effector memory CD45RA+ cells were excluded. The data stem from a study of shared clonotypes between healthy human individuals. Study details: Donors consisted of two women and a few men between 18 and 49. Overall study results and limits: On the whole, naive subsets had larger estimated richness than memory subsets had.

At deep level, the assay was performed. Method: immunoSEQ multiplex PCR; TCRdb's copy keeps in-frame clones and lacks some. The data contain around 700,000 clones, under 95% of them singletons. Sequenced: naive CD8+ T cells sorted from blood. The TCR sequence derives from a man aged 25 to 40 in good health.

The CDR3, as DNA: TGTGCCAGCAGTCCGCCGGGCCGTCCTGGCGAGCAGTACTTC. Translated: CASSPPGRPGEQYF. This chain uses TRBV27 with TRBJ2-7, with D hard to call. Germline loops: CDR1 MNHEY, CDR2 SMNVEV (reference sequence). This CDR3 contains 14 residues. V was shortened by 5 bases and J by 6 bases, with 17 bases between the two germline ends.